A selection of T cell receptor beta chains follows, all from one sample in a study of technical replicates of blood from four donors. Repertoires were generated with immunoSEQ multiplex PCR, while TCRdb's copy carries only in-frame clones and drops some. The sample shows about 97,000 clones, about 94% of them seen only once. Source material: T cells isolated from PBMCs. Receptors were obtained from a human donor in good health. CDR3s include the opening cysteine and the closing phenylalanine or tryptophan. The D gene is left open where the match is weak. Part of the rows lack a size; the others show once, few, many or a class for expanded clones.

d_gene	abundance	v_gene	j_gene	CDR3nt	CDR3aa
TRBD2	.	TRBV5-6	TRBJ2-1	TGTGCCAGCAGCCCATCCGGGGTAGCGGGAAGGAATGAGCAGTTCTTC	CASSPSGVAGRNEQFF
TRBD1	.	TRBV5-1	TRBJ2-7	TGCGCCAGCAGCCAACAGGGGAGTTGGTACGAGCAGTACTTC	CASSQQGSWYEQYF
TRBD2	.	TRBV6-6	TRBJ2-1	TGTGCAACTCAAACCGAGCGGGGTTACAATGAGCAGTTCTTC	CATQTERGYNEQFF
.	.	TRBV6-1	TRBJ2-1	TGTGCCAGCAGTGTCCTAGCGACCTACAATGAGCAGTTCTTC	CASSVLATYNEQFF
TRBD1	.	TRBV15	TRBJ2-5	TGTGCCACCAGCAGGGCCAGGACAGGGGGGGAGACCCAGTACTTC	CATSRARTGGETQYF
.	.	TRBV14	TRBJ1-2	TGTGCCAGCAGCCAAAGCATCTACGGGGGTGCCCTCGGCTATGGCTACACCTTC	CASSQSIYGGALGYGYTF
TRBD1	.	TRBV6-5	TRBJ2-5	TGTGCCAGCAGTTCCCTGGGACAGCAAGAGACCCAGTACTTC	CASSSLGQQETQYF
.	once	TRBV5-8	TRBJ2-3	TGTGCCAGCAGCTTATCTAGAACAAATACGCAGTATTTT	CASSLSRTNTQYF
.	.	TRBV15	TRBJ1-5	TGTGCCACCAGCAGAGATCACGGGGGTAAGCAGCCCCAGCATTTT	CATSRDHGGKQPQHF
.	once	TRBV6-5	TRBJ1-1	TGTGCCAGCCGGGAACAGGGTTTGAACACTGAAGCTTTCTTT	CASREQGLNTEAFF
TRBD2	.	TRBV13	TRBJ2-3	TGTGCCAGCAGCTTCGGCGCGGGAGGTGCAGATACGCAGTATTTT	CASSFGAGGADTQYF
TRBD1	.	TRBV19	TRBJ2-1	TGTGCCAGTGACAGGGGGCGGAATGAGCAGTTCTTC	CASDRGRNEQFF
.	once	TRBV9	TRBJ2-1	TGTGCCAGCAGCGCTACAGGTTACAATGAGCAGTTCTTC	CASSATGYNEQFF
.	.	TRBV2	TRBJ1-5	TGTGCCAGCAGTGAACCGTTAGCGGATCAGCCCCAGCATTTT	CASSEPLADQPQHF
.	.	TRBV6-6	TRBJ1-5	TGTGCCAGCAAGGGGGATAGCAATCAGCCCCAGCATTTT	CASKGDSNQPQHF
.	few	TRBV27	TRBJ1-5	TGTGCCAGCACAGACGGGAATCAGCCCCAGCATTTT	CASTDGNQPQHF
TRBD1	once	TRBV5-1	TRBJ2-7	TGCGCCAGCAGCTTGACAGGGGGATTCTACGAGCAGTACTTC	CASSLTGGFYEQYF
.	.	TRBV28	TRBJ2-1	TGTGCCAGCAGTGCAGGGGCCGGGGCCCGAGGGAATGAGCAGTTCTTC	CASSAGAGARGNEQFF
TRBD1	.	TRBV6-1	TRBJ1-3	TGTGCCAGCAGTGGACAGGGGACTGGAAACACCATATATTTT	CASSGQGTGNTIYF
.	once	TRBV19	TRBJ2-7	TGTGCCAGCCAAAATCGGGGTAGCGACGAGCAGTACTTC	CASQNRGSDEQYF
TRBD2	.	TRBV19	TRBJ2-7	TGTGCCAGTAGTCCCGGCGGGAGCTCCTACGAGCAGTACTTC	CASSPGGSSYEQYF
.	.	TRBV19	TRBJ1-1	TGTGCCAGTAGTAGACTTGAGAACACTGAAGCTTTCTTT	CASSRLENTEAFF